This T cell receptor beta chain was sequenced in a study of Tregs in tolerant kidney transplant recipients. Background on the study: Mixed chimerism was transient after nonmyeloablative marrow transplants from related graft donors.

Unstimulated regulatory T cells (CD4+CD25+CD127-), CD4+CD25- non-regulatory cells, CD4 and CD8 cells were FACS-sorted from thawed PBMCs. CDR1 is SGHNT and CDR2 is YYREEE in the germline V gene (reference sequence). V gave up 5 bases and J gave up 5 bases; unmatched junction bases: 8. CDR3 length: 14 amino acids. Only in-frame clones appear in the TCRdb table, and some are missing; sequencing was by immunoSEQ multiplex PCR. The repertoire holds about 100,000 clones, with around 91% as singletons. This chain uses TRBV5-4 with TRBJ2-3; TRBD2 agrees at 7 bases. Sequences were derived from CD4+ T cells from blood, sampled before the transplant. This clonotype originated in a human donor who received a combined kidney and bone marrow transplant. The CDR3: CASRGVGGIDTQYF. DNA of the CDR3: TGTGCCAGCAGGGGGGTGGGGGGGATAGATACGCAGTATTTT. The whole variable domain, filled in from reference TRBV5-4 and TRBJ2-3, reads ETGVTQSPTHLIKTRGQQVTLRCSSQSGHNTVSWYQQALGQGPQFIFQYYREEENGRGNFPPRFSGLQFPNYSSELNVNALELDDSALYLCASRGVGGIDTQYFGPGTRLTVL.